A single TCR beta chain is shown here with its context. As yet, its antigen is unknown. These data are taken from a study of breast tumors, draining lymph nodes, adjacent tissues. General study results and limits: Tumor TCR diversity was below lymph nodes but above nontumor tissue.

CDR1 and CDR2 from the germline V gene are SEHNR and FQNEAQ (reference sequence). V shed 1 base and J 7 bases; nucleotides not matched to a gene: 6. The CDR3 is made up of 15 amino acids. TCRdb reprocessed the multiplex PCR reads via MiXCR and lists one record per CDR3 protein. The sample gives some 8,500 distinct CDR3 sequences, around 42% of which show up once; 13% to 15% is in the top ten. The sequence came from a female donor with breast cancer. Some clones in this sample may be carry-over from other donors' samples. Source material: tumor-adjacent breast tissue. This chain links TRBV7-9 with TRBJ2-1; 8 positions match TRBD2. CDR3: CASSLDLIAGNEQFF. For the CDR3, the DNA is TGTGCCAGCAGCTTAGATCTCATAGCGGGAAATGAGCAGTTCTTC.